The 8 T cell receptor beta chains below come from one sample, sequenced in a study of graft-versus-host responses after intestinal transplantation (dated by TCRdb to 2020 to 2022). The protocol used for the library was the immunoSEQ multiplex PCR assay. The source is immuneACCESS, and TCRdb retained only in-frame sequences with V and J called. Part of the clones is not carried over; for the studies checked, unresolved V genes explain less than half of this, and the remainder is unexplained. A total of 50,000 to 60,000 clones appear in this sample, 80% to 95% of them only once. Together, the top ten hold over 2% of the sample. The time point label for this specimen denotes: cells obtained before transplantation from donor or recipient. No cognate antigen is known for these TCRs. The sequencing used unstimulated CD4+ T cells sorted from spleen or lymph node cells, collected before transplant. The receptors come from a human donor who was the organ donor for an intestinal transplant.

There are a few counts of this clone. The chain is built from TRBV5-1 and TRBJ2-6; 7 bases match TRBD1. The ends lost 4 bases at V and 2 bases at J; junction bases unmatched: 3. The CDR3 length is 15 residues. CDR1 is SGHRS, CDR2 YFSETQ, per germline. The CDR3 here is CASSIQGPGANVLTF. Here the CDR3 DNA reads TGCGCCAGCAGCATACAGGGGCCTGGGGCCAACGTCCTGACTTTC.

The chain joins TRBV5-3 to TRBJ2-3; TRBD2 agrees at 14 bases. TRBV5-3 is annotated as an ORF whose role is uncertain. The CDR3 consists of 18 residues. After removal of 0 bases from V and 0 bases from J, the junction contained 3 bases not matched to a gene. The CDR3 is CARSLGGTSGSSTDTQYF. In DNA, the CDR3 is TGTGCCAGAAGCTTGGGGGGGACTAGCGGGAGTAGCACAGATACGCAGTATTTT.

This chain links TRBV15 with TRBJ2-1; TRBD2 matches at 15 bases. V gave up 1 base and J gave up 8 bases; unmatched junction bases: 6. The germline CDR1 and CDR2 sequences are LNHNV and YYDKDF (reference sequence). This CDR3 is 17 amino acids long. CDR3 nucleotides: TGTGCCACCAGCAGAGGGGGACTAGCGGGAGGTTTTTATGAGCAGTTCTTC. It encodes CATSRGGLAGGFYEQFF. Looking up the rest from reference TRBV15 and TRBJ2-1 gives the full variable domain: DAMVIQNPRYQVTQFGKPVTLSCSQTLNHNVMYWYQQKSSQAPKLLFHYYDKDFNNEADTPDNFQSRRPNTSFCFLDIRSPGLGDTAMYLCATSRGGLAGGFYEQFFGPGTRLTVL.

This chain connects TRBV7-2 to TRBJ1-2; the D is unclear. This CDR3 has 14 residues. V lost 4 bases and J lost 8, with 17 bases in between. CDR1 is SGHTA, CDR2 FQGNSA, per germline. In nucleotides, the CDR3 is TGTGCCAGCAGCTCACTCCCCGGGGTTGAAGGCTACACCTTC. This translates into CASSSLPGVEGYTF.

This clone was observed once. This chain connects TRBV5-4 to TRBJ1-5, with D uncertain. The length of the CDR3 is 10 residues. V was clipped by 7 bases and J by 4 bases, with 3 bases between them. Germline V CDR1 and CDR2: SGHNT, YYREEE (reference sequence). In DNA form, the CDR3 reads TGTGCCAGCCGGAATCAGCCCCAGCATTTT. This translates into CASRNQPQHF.

The genes are TRBV7-2 and TRBJ2-3; D gene uncertain. CDR3 length: 11 residues. Trimming stripped 5 bases from V and 2 bases from J, with 2 bases between. Per germline, CDR1 SGHTA and CDR2 FQGNSA. CDR3 bases: TGTGCCAGCAGCCCCACAGATACGCAGTATTTT. This codes for CASSPTDTQYF.

The chain employs TRBV7-9 and TRBJ1-4; a weak D match, TRBD1 (6 bases). In germline, CDR1 is SEHNR, CDR2 FQNEAQ (reference sequence). This CDR3 comprises 15 residues. V was cut by 5 bases and J by 8 bases, with 18 bases left in between. The CDR3 coding sequence is TGTGCCAGCAGCCCCGGGGCAGGGGCAGGGGAAAAACTGTTTTTT. This gives the protein CASSPGAGAGEKLFF.

This chain connects TRBV9 to TRBJ2-3, with 7 positions matching TRBD2. This CDR3 spans 14 amino acids. Germline V gene lookup returns CDR1 SGDLS and CDR2 YYNGEE. V dropped 1 base and J dropped 3; count of bases not matched to a gene: 2. CDR3 coding DNA: TGTGCCAGCAGCGTATTTAGCGGGACAGATACGCAGTATTTT. This gives the protein CASSVFSGTDTQYF.